These 14 T cell receptor beta chains were all obtained from the same sample, sequenced in a study of CD8 T cells in ankylosing spondylitis. From the 5' RACE reads, TCRdb called clonotypes with MiXCR, one entry per CDR3 protein. The sample holds roughly 180,000 distinct CDR3 sequences, about 13% seen once. The sequenced sample consisted of blood, either unsorted or a sorted T cell fraction (not recorded which). Source of these receptors: a male donor with ankylosing spondylitis or in good health (not recorded which).

In its sample, this clonotype was seen many times. The chain has TRBV5-1 and TRBJ2-1, with TRBD2 matching 11 bases. From germline, CDR1 is SGHRS and CDR2 YFSETQ. The V and J ends lost 2 bases and 4 bases, in that order; junction bases with no gene match: 2. This CDR3 is 15 amino acids long. DNA for the CDR3: TGCGCCAGCAGCTTAGGGACTAGCGGTTACAATGAGCAGTTCTTC. This translates into CASSLGTSGYNEQFF.

This clonotype was seen more than once but under ten times. V usage is TRBV29-1 and J usage is TRBJ2-6; D is unclear. Deletions cut 5 bases from V and 1 base from J, with 6 bases between. The CDR3 sequence is 13 residues long. In germline, CDR1 is SQVTM, CDR2 ANQGSEA. The CDR3 sequence is CSVPSSGANVLTF. The CDR3 DNA sequence: TGCAGCGTTCCGAGTTCTGGGGCCAACGTCCTGACTTTC.

J is TRBJ2-2 and V is TRBV27, with 8 bases that match TRBD1. This CDR3 region has 16 residues. J gave up 2 bases and V 6 bases, and 8 bases lay outside the gene matches. Germline loops: CDR1 MNHEY, CDR2 SMNVEV (reference sequence). CDR3 sequence (DNA): TGTGCCAGCAGCGAGCGCGGGACAGGAAACACCGGGGAGCTGTTTTTT. It yields the protein CASSERGTGNTGELFF.

This clonotype was counted a few times. The genes are TRBV6-4 and TRBJ1-5; perhaps TRBD1 as D (5 bases). This CDR3 spans 14 amino acids. Looked up from germline, CDR1 is MRHNA and CDR2 is SNTAGT. V lost 3 bases and J 3 bases, leaving 9 bases between the germline ends. The CDR3 reads CASSEAGDNQPQHF. The CDR3 bases are TGTGCCAGCAGTGAGGCGGGGGACAATCAGCCCCAGCATTTT.

The rearrangement links TRBV30 to TRBJ1-5; TRBD1 matches at 7 bases. The CDR3 runs to 13 residues. Trimming cost V 2 bases and J 4 bases; bases outside gene matches: 2. Germline V gene lookup returns CDR1 GTSNPN and CDR2 SVGIG (reference sequence). The CDR3 reads CAWSPGGNQPQHF. DNA for the CDR3: TGTGCCTGGAGTCCAGGGGGGAATCAGCCCCAGCATTTT.

Only a few counts were recorded for this clonotype. The J gene is TRBJ2-7, the V gene TRBV5-6; 8 nucleotides align to TRBD2. The germline gives CDR1 SGHDT, CDR2 YYEEEE. The CDR3 runs to 16 residues. J lost 4 bases, V lost 3 bases, and 12 bases had no gene match. The CDR3 loop is CASSSAVSGKQYEQYF. The CDR3 region has the DNA TGTGCCAGCAGCTCCGCGGTTAGCGGGAAGCAGTACGAGCAGTACTTC. The whole variable domain, remainder taken from reference TRBV5-6 and TRBJ2-7, is DAGVTQSPTHLIKTRGQQVTLRCSPKSGHDTVSWYQQALGQGPQFIFQYYEEEERQRGNFPDRFSGHQFPNYSSELNVNALLLGDSALYLCASSSAVSGKQYEQYFGPGTRLTVT.

The chain recombines TRBV15 with TRBJ2-5; 8 bases fit TRBD1. Trimming at V came to 1 base and at J to 2 bases, leaving 0 bases not matched to a gene. The CDR3 has 14 amino acids. The germline gives CDR1 LNHNV, CDR2 YYDKDF (reference sequence). DNA of the CDR3: TGTGCCACCAGCAGAGGGACAGGGCAAGAGACCCAGTACTTC. Amino acid sequence: CATSRGTGQETQYF.

The rearrangement uses TRBV27 and TRBJ2-7; D tentatively fits TRBD1 or TRBD2 (6 bases each). CDR3 length: 13 amino acids. V gave up 6 bases and J gave up 3 bases, with 12 bases separating them. Germline values: CDR1 MNHEY, CDR2 SMNVEV (reference sequence). The CDR3 DNA reads as TGTGCCAGCAGCCCGGGGGCGAGCTACGAGCAGTACTTC. Protein sequence: CASSPGASYEQYF.

This CDR3 reads CSATELRWDGETQYF. DNA for the CDR3: TGCAGTGCTACCGAACTCCGGTGGGACGGTGAGACCCAGTACTTC. V is TRBV20-1 and J is TRBJ2-5; D tentatively fits TRBD1 or TRBD2 (5 bases each). This CDR3 comprises 15 residues. Germline V gene lookup returns CDR1 DFQATT and CDR2 SNEGSKA (reference sequence). V lost 4 bases to trimming and J lost 5 bases, with 20 bases between them.

In this sample, this clonotype turned up many times. The V and J genes are TRBV7-4 and TRBJ2-7; D perhaps matches TRBD1 (5 bases). The V end lost 4 bases, the J end lost 4 bases, and 20 bases lay between the germline ends. Germline CDR1 is SGHVT and CDR2 is SQSDAQ. The CDR3 sequence is 16 residues long. The CDR3 region is CASSSASGPIPYEQYF. The CDR3 DNA sequence: TGTGCCAGCAGCTCTGCGTCAGGGCCTATACCATACGAGCAGTACTTC.

The rearrangement uses TRBV27 and TRBJ2-7, with D possibly TRBD1 on 6 matching bases. From germline, CDR1 is MNHEY and CDR2 SMNVEV (reference sequence). V lost 3 bases to trimming and J lost 5 bases, with 14 bases between them. There are 14 residues in the CDR3. This CDR3 reads CASSFGTRLNEQYF. The CDR3 nucleotides read TGTGCCAGCAGTTTCGGGACAAGATTAAACGAGCAGTACTTC.

This clonotype turned up a few times. The V call is TRBV9, the J call TRBJ2-2; tentatively, D is TRBD1 (5 bases). This CDR3 contains 14 residues. Trimming cost V 0 bases and J 7 bases, with 10 bases left between them. CDR1 and CDR2 from the germline V gene are SGDLS and YYNGEE. CDR3 loop: CASSVVRVGGELFF. Written as DNA, the CDR3 is TGTGCCAGCAGCGTAGTCAGGGTGGGCGGGGAGCTGTTTTTT.

V gene TRBV29-1 combines with J gene TRBJ1-2; the D gene is possibly TRBD1 (6 bases). Deletions cut 0 bases from V and 8 bases from J, with 22 bases between. CDR3 size: 16 residues. Looked up from germline, CDR1 is SQVTM and CDR2 is ANQGSEA. CDR3 loop: CSVEDPLGTTKGGYTF. Written as DNA, the CDR3 is TGCAGCGTTGAAGATCCCCTCGGGACAACCAAGGGGGGCTACACCTTC.

This rearrangement joins TRBV7-9 to TRBJ2-1; 11 bases map to TRBD2. Losses at the gene ends were 5 bases for V and 7 bases for J; bases not matched to a gene: 7. CDR1 is SEHNR and CDR2 is FQNEAQ in the germline V gene (reference sequence). This CDR3 has 15 amino acids. CDR3 nucleotides: TGTGCCAGCAGCCTGGGACTAGCGGTTATAAATGAGCAGTTCTTC. It yields the protein CASSLGLAVINEQFF. Full variable domain (rest looked up from reference TRBV7-9 and TRBJ2-1): DTGVSQNPRHKITKRGQNVTFRCDPISEHNRLYWYRQTLGQGPEFLTYFQNEAQLEKSRLLSDRFSAERPKGSFSTLEIQRTEQGDSAMYLCASSLGLAVINEQFFGPGTRLTVL.